This TCR beta chain was identified in a study of cytomegalovirus exposure and HLA in healthy donors. Study-wide results and caveats: The study designated 160 or so TCR beta chains cytomegalovirus-associated. V- and J-gene trimming in TCR beta was tied to a missense DCLRE1C variant by an analysis performed later. A later analysis appeared to link common viral pathogens to several of the most significant clusters. The study reported that TCR beta sequences accurately predicted HLA-A and HLA-B alleles in most subjects.

The primer mix had 60 Vbeta and 13 Jbeta primers. Sequencing used immunoSEQ multiplex PCR; TCRdb keeps in-frame clones, though not all of them. The data hold over 75,000 clones, with 64% observed a single time. Note on this clone: The antigen remains unidentified.

The CDR3 runs to 15 residues. From germline, CDR1 is SNHLY and CDR2 FYNNEI. V was clipped by 2 bases and J by 6 bases; unmatched bases: 4. This chain joins TRBV2 and TRBJ2-2, with 9 bases identical to TRBD2. Sequenced sample: PBMCs. The sequence derives from a human donor in good health. This CDR3 reads CASSELRGGAGELFF. CDR3 coding DNA: TGTGCCAGCAGTGAACTTCGCGGGGGGGCCGGGGAGCTGTTTTTT. Full variable domain (remainder filled in from reference TRBV2 and TRBJ2-2): EPEVTQTPSHQVTQMGQEVILRCVPISNHLYFYWYRQILGQKVEFLVSFYNNEISEKSEIFDDQFSVERPDGSNFTLKIRSTKLEDSAMYFCASSELRGGAGELFFGEGSRLTVL.